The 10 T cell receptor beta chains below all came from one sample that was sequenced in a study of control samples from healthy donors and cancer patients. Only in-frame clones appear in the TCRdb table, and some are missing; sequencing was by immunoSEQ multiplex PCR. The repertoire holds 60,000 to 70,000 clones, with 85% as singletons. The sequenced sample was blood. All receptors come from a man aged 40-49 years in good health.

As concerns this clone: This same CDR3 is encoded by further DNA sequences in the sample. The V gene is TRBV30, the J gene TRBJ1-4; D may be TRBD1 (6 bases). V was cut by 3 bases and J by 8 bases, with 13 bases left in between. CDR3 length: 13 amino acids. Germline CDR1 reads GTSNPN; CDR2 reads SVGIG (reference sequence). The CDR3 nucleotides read TGTGCCTGGAGGTGGAGGGGGGGAGAAAAACTGTTTTTT. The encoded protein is CAWRWRGGEKLFF.

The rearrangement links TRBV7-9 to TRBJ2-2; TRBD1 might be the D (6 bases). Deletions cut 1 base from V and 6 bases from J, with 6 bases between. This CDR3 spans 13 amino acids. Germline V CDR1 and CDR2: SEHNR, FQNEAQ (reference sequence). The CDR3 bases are TGTGCCAGCAGCTTAGAGGGGGCCGGGGAGCTGTTTTTT. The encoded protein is CASSLEGAGELFF.

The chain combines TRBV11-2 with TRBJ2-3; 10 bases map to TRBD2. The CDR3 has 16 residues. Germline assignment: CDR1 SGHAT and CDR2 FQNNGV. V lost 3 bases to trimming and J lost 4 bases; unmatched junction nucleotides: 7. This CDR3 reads CASSLGAGGGPDTQYF. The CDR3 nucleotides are TGTGCCAGCAGCTTGGGAGCGGGAGGGGGCCCAGATACGCAGTATTTT.

This CDR3 reads CASRPAGPPSKLFF. The CDR3 region has the DNA TGTGCCAGCAGACCAGCGGGGCCCCCATCAAAACTGTTTTTT. The gene calls are TRBV21-1 and TRBJ1-4. TRBV21-1 is assigned pseudogene status. The CDR3 spans 14 residues.

CDR3 in amino acids: CAWSGQSTGELFF. CDR3 sequence (DNA): TGTGCCTGGAGTGGACAGTCCACCGGGGAGCTGTTTTTT. The gene calls are TRBV30 and TRBJ2-2; a possible D gene is TRBD1 (5 bases). CDR3 size: 13 residues. Trimming removed 1 base from V and 4 bases from J, with 7 bases in between. Germline CDR1 is GTSNPN and CDR2 is SVGIG (reference sequence). Full variable domain (remainder filled in from reference TRBV30 and TRBJ2-2): SQTIHQWPATLVQPVGSPLSLECTVEGTSNPNLYWYRQAAGRGLQLLFYSVGIGQISSEVPQNLSASRPQDRQFILSSKKLLLSDSGFYLCAWSGQSTGELFFGEGSRLTVL.

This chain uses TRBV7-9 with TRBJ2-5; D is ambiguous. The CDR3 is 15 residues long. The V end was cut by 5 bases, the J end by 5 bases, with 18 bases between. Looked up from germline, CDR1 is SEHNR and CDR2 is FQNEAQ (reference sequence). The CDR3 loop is CASSRSRSDGETQYF. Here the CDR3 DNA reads TGTGCCAGCAGCCGCTCTAGGAGTGATGGTGAGACCCAGTACTTC. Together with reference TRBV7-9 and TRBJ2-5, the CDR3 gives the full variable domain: DTGVSQNPRHKITKRGQNVTFRCDPISEHNRLYWYRQTLGQGPEFLTYFQNEAQLEKSRLLSDRFSAERPKGSFSTLEIQRTEQGDSAMYLCASSRSRSDGETQYFGPGTRLLVL.

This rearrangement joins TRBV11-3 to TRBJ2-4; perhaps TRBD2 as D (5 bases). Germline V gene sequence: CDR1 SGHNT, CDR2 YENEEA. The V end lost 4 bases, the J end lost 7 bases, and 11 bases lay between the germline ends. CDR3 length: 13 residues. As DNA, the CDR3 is TGTGCCAGCAGCTCGGGATTGGGGAACATTCAGTACTTC. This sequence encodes CASSSGLGNIQYF. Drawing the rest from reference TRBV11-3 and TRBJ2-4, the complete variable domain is EAGVVQSPRYKIIEKKQPVAFWCNPISGHNTLYWYLQNLGQGPELLIRYENEEAVDDSQLPKDRFSAERLKGVDSTLKIQPAELGDSAVYLCASSSGLGNIQYFGAGTRLSVL.

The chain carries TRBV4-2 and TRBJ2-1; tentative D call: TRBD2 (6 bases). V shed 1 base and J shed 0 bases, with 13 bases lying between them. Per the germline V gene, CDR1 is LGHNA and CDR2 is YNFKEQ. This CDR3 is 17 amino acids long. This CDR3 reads CASSQVRGGTSYNEQFF. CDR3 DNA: TGTGCCAGCAGCCAAGTCCGAGGCGGGACCTCCTACAATGAGCAGTTCTTC.

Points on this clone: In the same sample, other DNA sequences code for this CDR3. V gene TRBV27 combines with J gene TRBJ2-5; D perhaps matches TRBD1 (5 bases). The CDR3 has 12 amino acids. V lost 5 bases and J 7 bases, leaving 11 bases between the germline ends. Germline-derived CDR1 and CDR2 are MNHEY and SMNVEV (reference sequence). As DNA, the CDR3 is TGTGCCAGCAGTCCTCTTCAGGGGACCCAGTACTTC. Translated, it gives CASSPLQGTQYF.

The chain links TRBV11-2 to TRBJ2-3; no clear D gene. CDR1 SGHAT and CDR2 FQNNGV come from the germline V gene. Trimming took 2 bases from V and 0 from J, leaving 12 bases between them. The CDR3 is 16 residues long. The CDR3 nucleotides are TGTGCCAGCAGCTTAAGGTCCCAGACTAGCACAGATACGCAGTATTTT. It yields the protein CASSLRSQTSTDTQYF.